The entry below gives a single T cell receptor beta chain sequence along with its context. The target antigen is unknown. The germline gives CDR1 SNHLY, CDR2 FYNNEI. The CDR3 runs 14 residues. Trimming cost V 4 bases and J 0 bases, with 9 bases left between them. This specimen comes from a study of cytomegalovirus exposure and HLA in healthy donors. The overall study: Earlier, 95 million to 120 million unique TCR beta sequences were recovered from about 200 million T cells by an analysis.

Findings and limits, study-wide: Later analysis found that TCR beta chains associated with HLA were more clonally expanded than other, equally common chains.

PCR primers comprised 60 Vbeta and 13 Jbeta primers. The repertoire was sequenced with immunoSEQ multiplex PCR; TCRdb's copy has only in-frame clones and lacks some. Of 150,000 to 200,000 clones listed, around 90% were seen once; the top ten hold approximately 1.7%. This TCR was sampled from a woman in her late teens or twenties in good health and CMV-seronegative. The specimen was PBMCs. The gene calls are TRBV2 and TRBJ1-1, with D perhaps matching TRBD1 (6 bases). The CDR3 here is CASSVQGLNTEAFF. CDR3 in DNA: TGTGCCAGCAGTGTCCAGGGGCTGAACACTGAAGCTTTCTTT.